This T cell receptor (beta chain) was observed in a study of cytomegalovirus exposure and HLA in healthy donors. At the level of the study: In terms of ancestry, the Caucasian-associated cluster contained roughly 81% of the 350 to 450 genotyped donors. Study results and caveats: The majority of TCR sequences were rare, yet some public TCRs appeared in many donors.

In the case of this clone: Its cognate antigen is unknown.

Primers included in the PCR were 60 Vbeta and 13 Jbeta primers. The data were produced by immunoSEQ multiplex PCR, yet TCRdb's version contains in-frame clones alone and is incomplete. The sample records 200,000 or so clones, 84% being singletons. This clonotype originated in a boy between 10 and 17 years old in good health and CMV-seronegative. Sequenced: PBMCs.

In nucleotides, the CDR3 is TGTGCCAGCAGTGACCATCCCGGGACAGGGAGCCAGCCCCAGCATTTT. It codes for CASSDHPGTGSQPQHF. The V call is TRBV6-1, the J call TRBJ1-5, with 9 bases that match TRBD1. There are 16 residues in the CDR3. The V segment lost 3 bases and the J segment 7 bases; nucleotides outside the gene matches: 10. In germline, CDR1 is MNHNS, CDR2 SASEGT.